The 7 T cell receptor beta chains in this list originate from one sample, sequenced in a study of PD-L1 blockade in urothelial cancer. Sequenced by immunoSEQ multiplex PCR; TCRdb stores in-frame clones only, minus some. The sample has 30,000 or so clones, nearly 90% seen once. Documented time point: peripheral blood 6 weeks after treatment start. The sample was PBMCs, taken around atezolizumab (anti-PD-L1) treatment. Source of these receptors: a man older than 75 with urothelial cancer.

This chain's CDR3 is CASSKEVYGTYTGELFF. The DNA of the CDR3 is TGTGCCAGCAGCAAAGAGGTTTATGGGACTTATACCGGGGAGCTGTTTTTT. V is TRBV21-1 and J is TRBJ2-2; the table assigns TRBD2, which was not confirmed against the DNA. TRBV21-1 counts as a pseudogene. This CDR3 has 17 amino acids.

This chain links TRBV15 with TRBJ2-1; TRBD1 might be the D (6 bases). V was cut by 3 bases and J by 9 bases, with 12 bases left in between. CDR3 length: 13 amino acids. Germline assignment: CDR1 LNHNV and CDR2 YYDKDF (reference sequence). The CDR3 here is CATSSIGTSEQFF. In nucleotides, the CDR3 is TGTGCCACCAGCAGCATAGGGACATCTGAGCAGTTCTTC.

The chain links TRBV7-9 to TRBJ2-3, with TRBD2 matching 14 bases. Germline loops: CDR1 SEHNR, CDR2 FQNEAQ (reference sequence). With V trimmed by 4 bases and J by 4 bases, 1 base remained unmatched. The CDR3 length is 15 residues. The CDR3 sequence: CASSSGLAGADTQYF. CDR3 sequence (DNA): TGTGCCAGCAGCTCGGGACTAGCGGGAGCAGATACGCAGTATTTT.

This clone showed up just once. CDR3 region: CAMGGGKSSYNEQFF. The CDR3 DNA reads as TGTGCCATGGGGGGGGGAAAGAGCTCCTACAATGAGCAGTTCTTC. The chain joins TRBV10-3 to TRBJ2-1; 7 bases match TRBD2. Trimming took 9 bases from V and 0 from J; bases not matched to a gene: 8. Germline V lookup: CDR1 ENHRY, CDR2 SYGVKD. CDR3 length: 15 amino acids.

This chain connects TRBV19 to TRBJ2-2, with TRBD2 matching 7 bases. After removal of 7 bases from V and 3 bases from J, the junction contained 8 bases not matched to a gene. Germline assignment: CDR1 LNHDA and CDR2 SQIVND (reference sequence). The CDR3 is made up of 15 amino acids. The CDR3 loop reads CASKESGTHTGELFF. CDR3 nucleotide sequence: TGTGCCAGTAAAGAAAGCGGGACCCACACCGGGGAGCTGTTTTTT.

As DNA, the CDR3 is TGTGCCAGTAGTACCTTACAGCAGAGTCCCACTGAAGCTTTCTTT. Translated, it gives CASSTLQQSPTEAFF. The chain has TRBV19 and TRBJ1-1; D not certain. In germline, CDR1 is LNHDA, CDR2 SQIVND (reference sequence). V gave up 4 bases and J gave up 4 bases, with 16 bases separating them. The CDR3 runs to 15 residues.

The chain combines TRBV19 with TRBJ2-1; a weak D match, TRBD2 (6 bases). Germline V lookup: CDR1 LNHDA, CDR2 SQIVND (reference sequence). The CDR3 totals 16 residues. V was shortened by 5 bases and J by 6 bases, with 20 bases between the two germline ends. The CDR3 DNA sequence: TGTGCCAGTAGTCCCCCGCGGGATAAGTTGGGCAATGAGCAGTTCTTC. As protein: CASSPPRDKLGNEQFF.